Shown below are 25 T cell receptor beta chains from a single sample sequenced in a study of blood T cell repertoires in COVID-19. Generated by immunoSEQ multiplex PCR, the TCRdb table keeps only in-frame clones and is missing some. The sample holds about 210,000 clones; about 88% are singletons and the top ten take roughly 1.7%. The sequencing sample was made of peripheral blood. These receptors were obtained from a man in his 70s with acute or convalescent COVID-19.

The chain recombines TRBV29-1 with TRBJ1-1; 7 positions match TRBD1. This CDR3 is built from 15 residues. Trimming at V came to 3 bases and at J to 6 bases, leaving 13 bases not matched to a gene. The germline V gene has CDR1 SQVTM and CDR2 ANQGSEA. The CDR3 here is CSVDVFIGGPSEAFF. As DNA, the CDR3 is TGCAGCGTTGACGTATTTATAGGGGGCCCGTCTGAAGCTTTCTTT.

V gene TRBV5-8 combines with J gene TRBJ1-2; a weak D match, TRBD1 (5 bases). V was trimmed by 1 base and J by 5 bases, leaving 9 bases between them. Germline V gene lookup returns CDR1 SGHTS and CDR2 YDEGEE. This CDR3 comprises 13 residues. CDR3 sequence reads: CASSLYRTYGYTF. The CDR3 DNA is TGTGCCAGCAGCTTGTACAGGACATATGGCTACACCTTC.

V usage is TRBV11-2 and J usage is TRBJ2-1; 9 bases agree with TRBD2. V lost 5 bases, J lost 3 bases, and 11 bases stayed unmatched. This CDR3 is 17 amino acids long. Per germline, CDR1 SGHAT and CDR2 FQNNGV. CDR3 in DNA: TGTGCCAGCAGCCCGAGCCTATCTAGCGGGGACTACAATGAGCAGTTCTTC. Amino acids: CASSPSLSSGDYNEQFF.

The DNA of the CDR3 is TGCAGCGTTGTTCCTAGCCGGGGGGACCGTCCCTACAATGAGCAGTTCTTC. Protein sequence: CSVVPSRGDRPYNEQFF. The chain carries TRBV29-1 and TRBJ2-1; 7 bases are shared with TRBD2. Germline values: CDR1 SQVTM, CDR2 ANQGSEA. The CDR3 length is 17 residues. V was pared by 4 bases and J by 2 bases, with 14 bases of the junction left unmatched.

CDR3 amino acids: CAIRGGQQLSGANVLTF. DNA of the CDR3: TGTGCCATCAGAGGGGGCCAACAGCTCTCTGGGGCCAACGTCCTGACTTTC. The chain employs TRBV10-3 and TRBJ2-6; TRBD1 agrees at 7 bases. The CDR3 extends over 17 amino acids. The germline CDR1 and CDR2 sequences are ENHRY and SYGVKD. With 6 bases clipped from V and 0 bases from J, the junction kept 8 bases outside the gene matches.

This rearrangement joins TRBV19 to TRBJ2-7; TRBD2 aligns across 11 bases. The CDR3 length is 16 residues. Germline V gene sequence: CDR1 LNHDA, CDR2 SQIVND (reference sequence). The J segment lost 6 bases and the V segment lost 5 bases, leaving 12 bases of the junction unmatched. In DNA form, the CDR3 reads TGTGCCAGTAGTCCACAAACAACTAGCGGGAGTATCGAGCAGTACTTC. It specifies CASSPQTTSGSIEQYF.

The J gene is TRBJ2-7, the V gene TRBV5-8; 9 bases agree with TRBD1. Germline CDR1 SGHTS, CDR2 YDEGEE. V lost 4 bases to trimming and J lost 1 base; unmatched junction nucleotides: 6. The length of the CDR3 is 15 residues. The CDR3, as DNA: TGTGCCAGCAGCCTGGACAGGGGAATATCCTACGAGCAGTACTTC. This codes for CASSLDRGISYEQYF.

The chain employs TRBV19 and TRBJ1-5; 8 nucleotides match TRBD1. The germline gives CDR1 LNHDA, CDR2 SQIVND (reference sequence). V lost 5 bases, J lost 3 bases, and 9 bases stayed unmatched. The CDR3 length is 16 residues. In nucleotides, the CDR3 is TGTGCCAGTAGTTATATCGGGGACAGGTTCAATCAGCCCCAGCATTTT. It is translated as CASSYIGDRFNQPQHF.

This clone has just one count. The gene calls are TRBV4-3 and TRBJ1-2; TRBD1 matches 7 bases. The CDR3 consists of 15 residues. CDR1 is LGHNA and CDR2 is YSLEER in the germline V gene. With V trimmed by 4 bases and J by 2 bases, 7 bases remained unmatched. The CDR3 loop reads CASSRGSTGNYGYTF. CDR3 DNA: TGCGCCAGCAGCCGCGGATCGACAGGGAACTATGGCTACACCTTC.

This chain links TRBV4-3 with TRBJ2-1, with a possible D match to TRBD2 (5 bases). This CDR3 is built from 15 residues. Germline V CDR1 and CDR2: LGHNA, YSLEER. Trimming pared 4 bases from V and 0 bases from J, leaving 10 bases between. The DNA for the CDR3 is TGCGCCAGCAGCCCGGGAATCCTCTCCTACAATGAGCAGTTCTTC. Translated, it gives CASSPGILSYNEQFF.

The V gene is TRBV7-9, the J gene TRBJ1-1; D perhaps matches TRBD1 (6 bases). Trimming pared 5 bases from V and 4 bases from J, leaving 14 bases between. CDR1 SEHNR and CDR2 FQNEAQ come from the germline V gene (reference sequence). This CDR3 has 14 residues. The CDR3: CASSHTGSGTEAFF. CDR3 coding DNA: TGTGCCAGCAGCCACACAGGGAGTGGCACTGAAGCTTTCTTT. The full variable domain, with the rest looked up from reference TRBV7-9 and TRBJ1-1, is DTGVSQNPRHKITKRGQNVTFRCDPISEHNRLYWYRQTLGQGPEFLTYFQNEAQLEKSRLLSDRFSAERPKGSFSTLEIQRTEQGDSAMYLCASSHTGSGTEAFFGQGTRLTVV.

The chain recombines TRBV24-1 with TRBJ2-1; 9 bases are shared with TRBD1. Germline lookup yields CDR1 KGHDR and CDR2 SFDVKD. The junction had 18 bases not matched to a gene; V was cut back by 7 bases and J by 6 bases. The length of the CDR3 is 18 residues. CDR3 sequence: CATSSGTGLPPNTNEQFF. The CDR3 DNA follows: TGTGCCACCAGCTCCGGGACAGGGCTTCCCCCTAATACCAATGAGCAGTTCTTC.

This sequence joins TRBV7-3 and TRBJ2-1, with TRBD2 matching 7 bases. CDR1 and CDR2 (germline): SGHTA, FQGTGA. V gave up 5 bases and J gave up 6 bases; unmatched junction bases: 7. The CDR3 covers 14 residues. Here the CDR3 DNA reads TGTGCCAGCAGCCCCGGGGACTACAGCAATGAGCAGTTCTTC. Translated, it gives CASSPGDYSNEQFF.

The chain is built from TRBV7-9 and TRBJ1-1; D is possibly TRBD1 (5 bases). The V and J ends lost 0 bases and 11 bases respectively, with 13 bases between them. The CDR3 is 13 residues long. Germline V CDR1 and CDR2: SEHNR, FQNEAQ (reference sequence). The CDR3 nucleotides are TGTGCCAGCAGCTTAGCCGGCGGGGCCAGCGCTTTCTTT. Translated, it gives CASSLAGGASAFF.

The rearrangement links TRBV27 to TRBJ1-2, with 7 nucleotides matching TRBD1. Germline lookup yields CDR1 MNHEY and CDR2 SMNVEV (reference sequence). V trimming: 4 bases; J trimming: 2 bases; junction bases outside the gene matches: 4. This CDR3 has 14 amino acids. The CDR3 DNA sequence: TGTGCCAGCAGTTCCCAGACAGGGAACTATGGCTACACCTTC. Translated: CASSSQTGNYGYTF.

The chain has TRBV5-4 and TRBJ1-4, with TRBD1 matching 8 bases. The CDR3 length is 16 residues. Germline values: CDR1 SGHNT, CDR2 YYREEE (reference sequence). Losses at the gene ends were 4 bases for V and 5 bases for J; bases not matched to a gene: 10. CDR3: CASSAATGTGNEKLFF. The CDR3, as DNA: TGTGCCAGCAGCGCCGCAACCGGGACAGGCAATGAAAAACTGTTTTTT.

The gene calls are TRBV7-7 and TRBJ2-2; the D gene is possibly TRBD2 (7 bases). The CDR3 is 16 residues long. The V end lost 5 bases, the J end lost 7 bases, and 20 bases lay between the germline ends. The germline V gene has CDR1 SSHAT and CDR2 FNYEAQ (reference sequence). CDR3 amino acids: CASSPQLLGGGGELFF. The CDR3 DNA reads TGTGCCAGCAGCCCCCAACTTCTAGGGGGGGGCGGGGAGCTGTTTTTT.

The CDR3 bases are TGTGCCAGCAGTTTAATCTTGGGGGACAGGGGGCTTTATGGCTACACCTTC. Residues: CASSLILGDRGLYGYTF. This chain links TRBV28 with TRBJ1-2; 12 bases map to TRBD1. The CDR3 length is 17 residues. The germline V gene encodes CDR1 MDHEN and CDR2 SYDVKM. The J segment lost 5 bases and the V segment lost 2 bases, leaving 9 bases of the junction unmatched.

The chain uses TRBV11-3 and TRBJ2-1, with 9 bases lining up with TRBD1. The junction had 22 bases not matched to a gene; V was cut back by 5 bases and J by 8 bases. The CDR3 has 19 residues. Germline CDR1 and CDR2: SGHNT and YENEEA. The CDR3 region has the DNA TGTGCCAGCAGCCGCCTTGGGACAGGGAGGAAGGAAGGGGACGATGAGCAGTTCTTC. It specifies CASSRLGTGRKEGDDEQFF.

V and J are TRBV13 and TRBJ2-1; D is unclear. From germline, CDR1 is PRHDT and CDR2 FYEKMQ (reference sequence). This CDR3 contains 15 residues. Trimming took 1 base from V and 0 from J, leaving 7 bases between them. In DNA form, the CDR3 reads TGTGCCAGCAGCTTAGCTGGCAGCTCCTACAATGAGCAGTTCTTC. Its protein product is CASSLAGSSYNEQFF. The whole variable domain, filled in from reference TRBV13 and TRBJ2-1, reads AAGVIQSPRHLIKEKRETATLKCYPIPRHDTVYWYQQGPGQDPQFLISFYEKMQSDKGSIPDRFSAQQFSDYHSELNMSSLELGDSALYFCASSLAGSSYNEQFFGPGTRLTVL.

The chain is built from TRBV7-2 and TRBJ2-4; a weak D match, TRBD2 (5 bases). V lost 5 bases and J lost 0, with 14 bases in between. The germline CDR1 and CDR2 sequences are SGHTA and FQGNSA. This CDR3 comprises 16 residues. CDR3 in amino acids: CASSPGGGLAKNIQYF. The CDR3, as DNA: TGTGCCAGCAGCCCAGGAGGTGGGTTAGCCAAAAACATTCAGTACTTC.

The genes are TRBV7-9 and TRBJ2-2, with TRBD1 matching over 7 bases. V was clipped by 5 bases and J by 0 bases; unmatched bases: 3. The CDR3 spans 15 residues. The germline V gene encodes CDR1 SEHNR and CDR2 FQNEAQ (reference sequence). The CDR3 DNA is TGTGCCAGCAGCAGAGGACAGGCGAACACCGGGGAGCTGTTTTTT. Protein product: CASSRGQANTGELFF.

The genes are TRBV7-2 and TRBJ2-1; D might be TRBD1 (6 bases). Germline CDR1 and CDR2: SGHTA and FQGNSA. This CDR3 is 16 amino acids long. Trimming removed 2 bases at V and 3 bases at J, with 14 bases between. The CDR3: CASSLSGAGVYNEQFF. For the CDR3, the DNA is TGTGCCAGCAGCTTATCTGGGGCAGGGGTCTACAATGAGCAGTTCTTC.

V usage is TRBV12-3 or TRBV12-4 and J usage is TRBJ1-1, with D hard to call. V lost 6 bases and J lost 2, with 10 bases in between. The CDR3 is made up of 13 amino acids. The DNA for the CDR3 is TGTGCCAGCAGAGTAAGCGTAAACACTGAAGCTTTCTTT. Translating it yields CASRVSVNTEAFF.

The rearrangement joins TRBV5-4 to TRBJ2-2; 7 bases align to TRBD1. From germline, CDR1 is SGHNT and CDR2 YYREEE (reference sequence). The CDR3 is 15 residues long. V trimming: 3 bases; J trimming: 6 bases; junction bases outside the gene matches: 8. The CDR3 DNA follows: TGTGCCAGCAGCTCGACGACAGGGTACCCCGGGGAGCTGTTTTTT. This sequence encodes CASSSTTGYPGELFF. Drawing the rest from reference TRBV5-4 and TRBJ2-2, the complete variable domain is ETGVTQSPTHLIKTRGQQVTLRCSSQSGHNTVSWYQQALGQGPQFIFQYYREEENGRGNFPPRFSGLQFPNYSSELNVNALELDDSALYLCASSSTTGYPGELFFGEGSRLTVL.